This TCR beta chain was sequenced in a study of tumor and adjacent non-tumor tissue in lung cancer. Study in general: The patients, 10 men and about five women, were about 31 to 80 with stage I to III disease.

Study-level points and caveats: Normal lung showed higher cumulative top 100 clone frequency than tumor.

RNA was extracted from bulk tissue without any cell sorting. Donors were chemotherapy-naive, newly diagnosed lung cancer surgical patients in China, August–late 2014. The CDR3 loop spans 15 amino acids. A modified ARM-PCR protocol with three rounds of nested PCR amplified TCRbeta. TCRdb redid the calling of the multiplex PCR reads with MiXCR, one entry per CDR3 protein. The repertoire holds 70,000 to 90,000 distinct CDR3 sequences, with around four fifths as singletons. In regard to this clonotype: Its target is unknown. A read error may produce the germline difference seen at one junction end.

Sequences were obtained from lung tumor tissue. This clonotype was sampled from a woman aged 45 to 65 with non-small cell lung cancer. This chain links TRBV6-7 with TRBJ2-1; D perhaps matches TRBD2 (5 bases). TRBV6-7 is known as an ORF, though its function is uncertain. The CDR3 sequence: CACSYSGWRTDEQFF. The CDR3 DNA reads TGTGCCTGCAGTTACTCGGGTTGGAGGACGGATGAGCAGTTCTTC.